Sequencing of this T cell receptor beta chain was carried out in a study of T cell responses to AZD1222 COVID-19 vaccine. Assay used: immunoSEQ multiplex PCR; TCRdb lists only in-frame clones, some missing. The sample holds 150,000 to 200,000 clones, approximately 86% seen once. The CDR3 covers 15 residues. Germline CDR1 SGDLS, CDR2 YYNGEE. Trimming cost V 4 bases and J 3 bases, with 14 bases left between them. Here the sequenced sample was peripheral blood, taken on day 0 of AZD1222 vaccination. The rearrangement joins TRBV9 to TRBJ2-1; D is perhaps TRBD1 (6 bases). The source is an adult in good health. The CDR3 loop is CASSPPPGHYNEQFF. CDR3 nucleotides: TGTGCCAGCAGCCCCCCACCGGGACACTACAATGAGCAGTTCTTC.